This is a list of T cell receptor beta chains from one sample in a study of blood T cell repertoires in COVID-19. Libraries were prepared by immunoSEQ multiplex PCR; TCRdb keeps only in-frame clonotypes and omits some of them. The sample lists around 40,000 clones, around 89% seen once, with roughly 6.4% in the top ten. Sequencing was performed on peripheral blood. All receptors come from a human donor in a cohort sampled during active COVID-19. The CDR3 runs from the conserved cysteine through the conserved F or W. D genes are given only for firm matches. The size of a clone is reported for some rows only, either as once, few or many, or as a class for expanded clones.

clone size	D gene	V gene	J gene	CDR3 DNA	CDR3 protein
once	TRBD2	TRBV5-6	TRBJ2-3	TGTGCCAGCAGCTTGGAGTTCGGGGGGACAGATACGCAGTATTTT	CASSLEFGGTDTQYF
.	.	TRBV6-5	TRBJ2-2	TGTGCCAGCAGTTTATCCGGGGTGGGCGGGGAGCTGTTTTTT	CASSLSGVGGELFF
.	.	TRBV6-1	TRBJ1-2	TGTGCCGGACCGGGGGGGCTCAACTATGGCTACACCTTC	CAGPGGLNYGYTF
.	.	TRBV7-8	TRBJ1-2	TGTGCCAGCAGCTTAGCGGTACAGGGTATAGGCGGCTACACCTTC	CASSLAVQGIGGYTF
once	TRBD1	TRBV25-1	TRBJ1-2	TGTGCCAGCAGTTCGGACAGGGAAGTTGGAGGCTACACCTTC	CASSSDREVGGYTF
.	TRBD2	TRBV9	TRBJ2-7	TGTGCCAGCACACCAGGACTAGCGGGCAAAACCTCACCCTACGAGCAGTACTTC	CASTPGLAGKTSPYEQYF
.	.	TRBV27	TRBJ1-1	TGTGCCAGCAGTTTATGGGGCGTACCGAACACTGAAGCTTTCTTT	CASSLWGVPNTEAFF
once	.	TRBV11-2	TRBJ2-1	TGTGCCAGCAGCTTCGGGGTCGGAGGGTCCATCTTCTCCTACAATGAGCAGTTCTTC	CASSFGVGGSIFSYNEQFF
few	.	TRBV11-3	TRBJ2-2	TGTGCCAGCAGCTTAGACGGTACCGGGGAGCTGTTTTTT	CASSLDGTGELFF
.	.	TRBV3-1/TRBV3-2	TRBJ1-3	TGTGCCAGCAGCCAGTGGGAGAGCTCTGGAAACACCATATATTTT	CASSQWESSGNTIYF
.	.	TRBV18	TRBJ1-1	TGTGCCAGCTCATTGACAGTAGGACGCACTGAAGCTTTCTTT	CASSLTVGRTEAFF
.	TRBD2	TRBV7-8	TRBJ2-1	TGTGCCAGCACCAATGGACTAGCGGGAGCGAGCTCCTACAATGAGCAGTTCTTC	CASTNGLAGASSYNEQFF
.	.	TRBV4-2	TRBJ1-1	TGTGCCAGCAGCCAAGATCGCGGACTCGATGCTTTCTTT	CASSQDRGLDAFF
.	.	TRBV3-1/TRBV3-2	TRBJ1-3	TGTGCCAGCAACCACGAGGCAGTGCCAAACACCATATATTTT	CASNHEAVPNTIYF
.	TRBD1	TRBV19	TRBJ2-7	TGTGCCAGTAGTCCGCTGACAGGGGCCCTCTACGAGCAGTACTTC	CASSPLTGALYEQYF
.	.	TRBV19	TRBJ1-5	TGTGCCAGTAGTATTTCTGGACTCCCCAATCAGCCCCAGCATTTT	CASSISGLPNQPQHF
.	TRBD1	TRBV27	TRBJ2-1	TGTGCCAGCAGGGCAGGGGGCGAAGGGCTTGCGGCATCGAGGTTCTTC	CASRAGGEGLAASRFF
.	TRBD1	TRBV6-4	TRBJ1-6	TGTGCCAGCACAGGGGGACAGGATAATTCACCCCTCCACTTT	CASTGGQDNSPLHF
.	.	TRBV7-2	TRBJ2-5	TGTGCCAGCAGCCCTCGGGTTGACAGACAAGAGACCCAGTACTTC	CASSPRVDRQETQYF
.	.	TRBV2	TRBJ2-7	TGTGCCAGCAGTGAAGCGGAAGTCTCAGGGGTTGAGCAGTACTTC	CASSEAEVSGVEQYF
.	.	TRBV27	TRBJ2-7	TGTGCCAGCAGTTTCTTGGGCCGGGAGAGCTCCTACGAGCAGTACTTC	CASSFLGRESSYEQYF
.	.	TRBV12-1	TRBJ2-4	TGTGCCAGCAGCCTACCCGGACTAGCGGGAGTTCCATGTGGCAAAAACATTCAGTACTTC	CASSLPGLAGVPCGKNIQYF
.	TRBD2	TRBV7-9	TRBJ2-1	TGTGCCAGCAGCCTCGGGACTAGCGGGAGCCCCCAGTTCTTC	CASSLGTSGSPQFF
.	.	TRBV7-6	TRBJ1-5	TGTGCCAGCAGCCCCACGGGTGGGTACAATCAGCCCCAGCATTTT	CASSPTGGYNQPQHF
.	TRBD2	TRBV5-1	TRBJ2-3	TGCGCCAGCAGCTTGGCCCTAGCGGGGGCCGATACGCAGTATTTT	CASSLALAGADTQYF
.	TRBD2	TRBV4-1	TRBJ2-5	TGCGCCAGCAGCCAAAAACTAGCGGTACGGTTTCAAGAGACCCAGTACTTC	CASSQKLAVRFQETQYF
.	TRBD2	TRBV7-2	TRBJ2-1	TGTGCCAGCAGCTTAGCAGCGGGAGGGTTAAATGAGCAGTTCTTC	CASSLAAGGLNEQFF
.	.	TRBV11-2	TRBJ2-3	TGTGCCAGCAGCTTAGAAGGGGGAAAATCATTAAGCACAGATACGCAGTATTTT	CASSLEGGKSLSTDTQYF
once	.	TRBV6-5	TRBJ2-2	TGTGCCAGCAGTTACTCCTTAGTGTCTACGGGCGGGGAGCTGTTTTTT	CASSYSLVSTGGELFF
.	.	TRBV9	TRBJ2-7	TGTGCCAGCAGCGCCGAAGGGGATACGACCTACGAGCAGTACTTC	CASSAEGDTTYEQYF
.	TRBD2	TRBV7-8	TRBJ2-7	TGTGCCAGCAGTTCACTAGCGGGATACGAGCAGTACTTC	CASSSLAGYEQYF
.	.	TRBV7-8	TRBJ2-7	TGTGCCAGCAGCTCGACGTCAGCCGGGACTCAACTACCGCAGTACTTC	CASSSTSAGTQLPQYF